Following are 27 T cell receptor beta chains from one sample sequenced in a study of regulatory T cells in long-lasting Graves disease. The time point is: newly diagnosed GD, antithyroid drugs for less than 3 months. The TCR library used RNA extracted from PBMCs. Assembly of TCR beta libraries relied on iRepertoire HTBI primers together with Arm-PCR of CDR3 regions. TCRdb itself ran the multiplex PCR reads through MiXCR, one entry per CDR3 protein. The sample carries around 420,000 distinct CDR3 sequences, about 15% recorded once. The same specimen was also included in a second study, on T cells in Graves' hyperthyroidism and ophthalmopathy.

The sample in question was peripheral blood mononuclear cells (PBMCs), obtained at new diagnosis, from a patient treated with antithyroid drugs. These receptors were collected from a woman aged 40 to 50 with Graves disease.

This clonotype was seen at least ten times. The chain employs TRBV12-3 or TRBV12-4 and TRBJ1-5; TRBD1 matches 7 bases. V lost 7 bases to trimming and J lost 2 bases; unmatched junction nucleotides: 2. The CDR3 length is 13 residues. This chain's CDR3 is CASTQGGNQPQHF. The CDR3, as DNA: TGTGCCAGCACTCAGGGGGGCAATCAGCCCCAGCATTTT.

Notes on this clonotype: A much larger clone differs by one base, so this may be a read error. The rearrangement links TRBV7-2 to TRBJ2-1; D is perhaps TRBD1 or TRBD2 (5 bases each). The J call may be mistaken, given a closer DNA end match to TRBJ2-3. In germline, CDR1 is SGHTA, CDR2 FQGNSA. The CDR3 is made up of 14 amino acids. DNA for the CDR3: TGTGCCAGCAGCTTCTTGGGAGTCACAGGTACGCAGTATTTT. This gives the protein CASSFLGVTGTQYF.

CDR3 coding DNA: TGCAGCGTTGAGTCGTCGGGGAAGCTAGCGGGAGCTTACAATGAGCAGTTCTTC. As protein: CSVESSGKLAGAYNEQFF. The J gene is TRBJ2-1, the V gene TRBV29-1; TRBD2 matches at 10 bases. Unmatched junction bases numbered 15, after V lost 3 bases and J lost 4 bases. Germline V CDR1 and CDR2: SQVTM, ANQGSEA. The CDR3 length is 18 residues.

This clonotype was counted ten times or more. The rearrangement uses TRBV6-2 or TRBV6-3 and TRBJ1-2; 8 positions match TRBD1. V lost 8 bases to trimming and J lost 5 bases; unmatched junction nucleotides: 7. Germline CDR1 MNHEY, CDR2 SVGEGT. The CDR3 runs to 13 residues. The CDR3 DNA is TGTGCCAGCGAAGACAGGGGTAATTATGGCTACACCTTC. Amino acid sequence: CASEDRGNYGYTF.

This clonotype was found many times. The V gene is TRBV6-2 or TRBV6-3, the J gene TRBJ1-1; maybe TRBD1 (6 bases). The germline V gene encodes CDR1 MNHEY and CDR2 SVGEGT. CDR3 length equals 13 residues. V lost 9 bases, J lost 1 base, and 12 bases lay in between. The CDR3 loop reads CASVKQGNTEAFF. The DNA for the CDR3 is TGTGCCAGTGTAAAACAGGGGAACACTGAAGCTTTCTTT.

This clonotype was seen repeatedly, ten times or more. CDR3 in DNA: TGTGCCAGCAGTTCCCAGGCCTACAATGAGCAGTTCTTC. Its protein product is CASSSQAYNEQFF. The chain uses TRBV28 and TRBJ2-1; D is unclear. Between the trimmed V and J ends, which lost 4 bases and 2 bases, there was a span of 6 bases. This CDR3 comprises 13 residues. Per the germline V gene, CDR1 is MDHEN and CDR2 is SYDVKM.

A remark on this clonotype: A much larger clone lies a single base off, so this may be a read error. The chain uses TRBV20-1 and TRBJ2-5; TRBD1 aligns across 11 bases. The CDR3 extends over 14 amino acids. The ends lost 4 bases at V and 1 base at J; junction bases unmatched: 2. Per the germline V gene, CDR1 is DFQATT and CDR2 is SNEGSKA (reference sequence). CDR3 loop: CSATGTGGQETQYF. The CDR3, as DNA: TGCAGTGCTACCGGGACAGGGGGCCAAGAGACCCAGTACTTC.

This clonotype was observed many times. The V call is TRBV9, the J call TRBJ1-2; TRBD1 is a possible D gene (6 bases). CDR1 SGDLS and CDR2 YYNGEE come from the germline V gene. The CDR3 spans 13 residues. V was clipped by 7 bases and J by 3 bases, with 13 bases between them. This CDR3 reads CASQAGGHYGYTF. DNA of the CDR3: TGTGCCAGCCAGGCCGGGGGGCACTATGGCTACACCTTC. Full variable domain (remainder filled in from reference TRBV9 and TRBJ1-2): DSGVTQTPKHLITATGQRVTLRCSPRSGDLSVYWYQQSLDQGLQFLIQYYNGEERAKGNILERFSAQQFPDLHSELNLSSLELGDSALYFCASQAGGHYGYTFGSGTRLTVV.

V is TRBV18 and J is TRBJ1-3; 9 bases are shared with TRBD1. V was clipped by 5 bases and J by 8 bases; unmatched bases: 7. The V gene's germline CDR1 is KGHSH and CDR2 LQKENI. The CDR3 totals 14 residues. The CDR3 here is CASSEGQGLDTIYF. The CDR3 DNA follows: TGTGCCAGCTCAGAAGGACAGGGGTTGGACACCATATATTTT.

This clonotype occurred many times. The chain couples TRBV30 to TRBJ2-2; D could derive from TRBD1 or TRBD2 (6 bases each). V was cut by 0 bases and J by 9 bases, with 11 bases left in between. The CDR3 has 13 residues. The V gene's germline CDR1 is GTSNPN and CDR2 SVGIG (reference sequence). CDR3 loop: CAWSVGGRRELFF. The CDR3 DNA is TGTGCCTGGAGTGTAGGGGGGAGAAGGGAGCTGTTTTTT.

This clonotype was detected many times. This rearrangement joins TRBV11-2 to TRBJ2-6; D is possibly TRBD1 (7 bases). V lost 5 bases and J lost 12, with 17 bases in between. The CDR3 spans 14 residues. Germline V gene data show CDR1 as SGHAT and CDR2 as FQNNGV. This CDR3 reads CASSQGGMSPVLTF. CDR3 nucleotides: TGTGCCAGCAGCCAGGGGGGCATGAGCCCCGTCCTGACTTTC.

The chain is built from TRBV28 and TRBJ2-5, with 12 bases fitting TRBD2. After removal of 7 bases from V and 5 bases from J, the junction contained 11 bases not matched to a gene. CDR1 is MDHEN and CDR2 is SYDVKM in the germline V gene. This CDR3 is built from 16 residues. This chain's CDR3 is CASMGWGLAGSETQYF. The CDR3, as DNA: TGTGCCAGCATGGGTTGGGGACTAGCGGGTTCGGAGACCCAGTACTTC. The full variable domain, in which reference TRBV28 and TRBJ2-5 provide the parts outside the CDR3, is DVKVTQSSRYLVKRTGEKVFLECVQDMDHENMFWYRQDPGLGLRLIYFSYDVKMKEKGDIPEGYSVSREKKERFSLILESASTNQTSMYLCASMGWGLAGSETQYFGPGTRLLVL.

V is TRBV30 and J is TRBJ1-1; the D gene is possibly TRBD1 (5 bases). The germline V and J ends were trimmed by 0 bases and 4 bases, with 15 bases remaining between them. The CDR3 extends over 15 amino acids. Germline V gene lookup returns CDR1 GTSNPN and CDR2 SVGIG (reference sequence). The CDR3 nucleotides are TGTGCCTGGAGTGTATTCCGATATGGGACCACTGAAGCTTTCTTT. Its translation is CAWSVFRYGTTEAFF. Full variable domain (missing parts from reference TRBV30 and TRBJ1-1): SQTIHQWPATLVQPVGSPLSLECTVEGTSNPNLYWYRQAAGRGLQLLFYSVGIGQISSEVPQNLSASRPQDRQFILSSKKLLLSDSGFYLCAWSVFRYGTTEAFFGQGTRLTVV.

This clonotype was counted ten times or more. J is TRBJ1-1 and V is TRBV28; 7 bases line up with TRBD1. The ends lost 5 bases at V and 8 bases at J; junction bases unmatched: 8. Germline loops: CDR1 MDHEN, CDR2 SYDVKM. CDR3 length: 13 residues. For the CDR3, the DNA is TGTGCCAGCAGTAGGACAGGCGGAATCGAAGCTTTCTTT. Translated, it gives CASSRTGGIEAFF.

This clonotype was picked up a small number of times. CDR3 protein: CAITDKLEFPEQFF. CDR3 nucleotide sequence: TGTGCCATCACAGATAAACTAGAGTTTCCTGAGCAGTTCTTC. The chain is built from TRBV10-3 and TRBJ2-1; a weak D match, TRBD2 (5 bases). This CDR3 comprises 14 residues. Germline lookup yields CDR1 ENHRY and CDR2 SYGVKD. V lost 7 bases to trimming and J lost 9 bases, with 19 bases between them.

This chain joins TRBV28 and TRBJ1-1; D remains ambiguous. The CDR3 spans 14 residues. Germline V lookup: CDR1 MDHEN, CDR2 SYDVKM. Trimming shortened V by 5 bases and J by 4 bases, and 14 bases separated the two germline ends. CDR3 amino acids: CASSPPGWTTEAFF. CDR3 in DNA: TGTGCCAGCAGTCCACCCGGGTGGACCACTGAAGCTTTCTTT.

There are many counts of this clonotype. The CDR3 loop reads CASSSRLGPQHF. CDR3 in DNA: TGTGCCAGCAGCTCCAGACTCGGGCCCCAGCATTTT. The rearrangement uses TRBV5-8 and TRBJ1-5, with no clear D. The CDR3 is 12 amino acids. Germline assignment: CDR1 SGHTS and CDR2 YDEGEE. V lost 3 bases, J lost 9 bases, and 10 bases lay in between.

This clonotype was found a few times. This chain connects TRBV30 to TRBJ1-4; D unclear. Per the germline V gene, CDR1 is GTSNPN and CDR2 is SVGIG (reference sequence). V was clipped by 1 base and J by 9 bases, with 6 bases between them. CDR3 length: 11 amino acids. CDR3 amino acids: CAWSATKKLFF. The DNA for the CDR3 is TGTGCCTGGAGTGCGACGAAAAAACTGTTTTTT.

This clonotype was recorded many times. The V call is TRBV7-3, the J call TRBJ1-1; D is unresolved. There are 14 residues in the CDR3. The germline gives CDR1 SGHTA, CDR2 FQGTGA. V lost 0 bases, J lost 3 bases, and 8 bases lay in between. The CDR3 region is CASSLTPEDTEAFF. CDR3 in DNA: TGTGCCAGCAGCTTAACGCCGGAAGACACTGAAGCTTTCTTT.

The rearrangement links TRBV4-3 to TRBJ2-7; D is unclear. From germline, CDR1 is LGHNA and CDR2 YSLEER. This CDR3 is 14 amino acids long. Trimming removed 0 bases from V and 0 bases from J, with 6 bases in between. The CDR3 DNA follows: TGCGCCAGCAGCCAAGAGAGGAGCTCCTACGAGCAGTACTTC. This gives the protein CASSQERSSYEQYF.

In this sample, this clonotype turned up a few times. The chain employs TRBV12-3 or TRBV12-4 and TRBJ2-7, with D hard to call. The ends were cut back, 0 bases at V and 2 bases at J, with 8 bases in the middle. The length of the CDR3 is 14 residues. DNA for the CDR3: TGTGCCAGCAGTTTAGCCACTACTACCTACGAGCAGTACTTC. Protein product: CASSLATTTYEQYF.

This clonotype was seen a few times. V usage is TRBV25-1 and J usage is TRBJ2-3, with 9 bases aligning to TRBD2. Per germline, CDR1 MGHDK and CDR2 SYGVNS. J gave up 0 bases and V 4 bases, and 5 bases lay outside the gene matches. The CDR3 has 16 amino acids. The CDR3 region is CASSGYSGRSTDTQYF. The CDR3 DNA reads TGTGCCAGCAGTGGGTATAGCGGGAGAAGCACAGATACGCAGTATTTT.

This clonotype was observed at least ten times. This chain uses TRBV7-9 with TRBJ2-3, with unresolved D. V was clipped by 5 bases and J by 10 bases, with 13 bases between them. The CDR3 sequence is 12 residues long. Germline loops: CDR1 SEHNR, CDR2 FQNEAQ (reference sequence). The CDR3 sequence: CASSPMSSAQYF. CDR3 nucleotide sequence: TGTGCCAGCAGCCCCATGAGTAGTGCGCAGTATTTT.

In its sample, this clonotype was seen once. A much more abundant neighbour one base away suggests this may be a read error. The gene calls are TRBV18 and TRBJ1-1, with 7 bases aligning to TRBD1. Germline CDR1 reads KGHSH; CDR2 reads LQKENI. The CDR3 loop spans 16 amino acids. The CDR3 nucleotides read TGTGCCAGCTCACCCCGTCCCGGGACAGCGAACGCTGAAGCTTTCTTT. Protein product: CASSPRPGTANAEAFF.

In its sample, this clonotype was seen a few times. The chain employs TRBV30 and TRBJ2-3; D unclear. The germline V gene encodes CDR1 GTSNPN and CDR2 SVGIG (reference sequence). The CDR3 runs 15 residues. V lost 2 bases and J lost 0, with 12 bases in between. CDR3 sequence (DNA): TGTGCCTGGAGTTGGTCGGAAAAAAGCACAGATACGCAGTATTTT. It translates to CAWSWSEKSTDTQYF.

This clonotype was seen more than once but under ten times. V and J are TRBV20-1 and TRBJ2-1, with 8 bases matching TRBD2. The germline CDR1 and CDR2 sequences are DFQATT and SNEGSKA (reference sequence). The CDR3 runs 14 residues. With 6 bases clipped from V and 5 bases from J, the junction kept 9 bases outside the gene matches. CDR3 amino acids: CSARTSRSDNEQFF. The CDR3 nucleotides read TGCAGTGCGCGGACTAGCAGATCAGACAATGAGCAGTTCTTC.

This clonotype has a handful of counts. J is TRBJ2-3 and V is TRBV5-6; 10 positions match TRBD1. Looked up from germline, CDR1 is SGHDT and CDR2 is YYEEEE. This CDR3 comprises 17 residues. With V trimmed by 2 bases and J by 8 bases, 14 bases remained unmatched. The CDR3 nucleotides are TGTGCCAGCAGCTTTGGGGTCGAGACAGGGGGCGCAGCTACGCAGTATTTT. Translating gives CASSFGVETGGAATQYF. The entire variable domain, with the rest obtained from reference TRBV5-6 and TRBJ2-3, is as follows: DAGVTQSPTHLIKTRGQQVTLRCSPKSGHDTVSWYQQALGQGPQFIFQYYEEEERQRGNFPDRFSGHQFPNYSSELNVNALLLGDSALYLCASSFGVETGGAATQYFGPGTRLTVL.